The following is a TCR beta chain sequence with its context. Its antigen is still unknown. Assay: immunoSEQ multiplex PCR; the TCRdb copy retains only in-frame clones and omits some. The sample lists 95,000 to 100,000 clones; roughly 78% were seen once. These data are taken from a study of fetal regulatory T cell absence and autoimmunity. Study-level information: Exocrine pancreas autoimmunity occurred in IPEX patients lacking clinical diabetes.

Study results and limitations: Pancreas and cord blood did not differ much in TRB family usage. Antigen-driven pancreatic autoimmunity before birth in IPEX was inferred from oligoclonal enrichment. Compared with cord blood, pancreas showed oligoclonal TCR enrichment, some clones over 80-fold.

The V end lost 0 bases, the J end lost 4 bases, and 9 bases lay between the germline ends. Germline V lookup: CDR1 MGHRA, CDR2 YSYEKL. The CDR3 runs 14 residues. This chain uses TRBV4-1 with TRBJ1-1; unclear D gene. The sequence derives from a male donor with IPEX syndrome. Material for sequencing was pancreas tissue. The CDR3 DNA reads as TGCGCCAGCAGCCAAGATGGGGTACCCACTGAAGCTTTCTTT. Translation: CASSQDGVPTEAFF.